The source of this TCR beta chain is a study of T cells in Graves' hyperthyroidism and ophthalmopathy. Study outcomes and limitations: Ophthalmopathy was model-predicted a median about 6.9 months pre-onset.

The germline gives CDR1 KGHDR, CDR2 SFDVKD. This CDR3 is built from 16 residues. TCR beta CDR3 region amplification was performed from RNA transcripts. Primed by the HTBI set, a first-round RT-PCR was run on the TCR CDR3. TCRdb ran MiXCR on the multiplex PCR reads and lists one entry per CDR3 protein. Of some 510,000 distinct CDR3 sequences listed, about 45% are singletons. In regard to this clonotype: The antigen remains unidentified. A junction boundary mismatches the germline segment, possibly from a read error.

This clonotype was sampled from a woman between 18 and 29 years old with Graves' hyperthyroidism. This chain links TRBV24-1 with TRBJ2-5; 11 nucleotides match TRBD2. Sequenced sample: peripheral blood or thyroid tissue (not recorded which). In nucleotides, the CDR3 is TGTGCCAGCAGTTTCGGGACTAGCGGCCACCAAGAGACCCAGTACTTC. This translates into CASSFGTSGHQETQYF.